The 27 T cell receptor beta chains listed next were all sequenced from one sample in a study of T cells in Graves' hyperthyroidism and ophthalmopathy. Amplified TCR beta CDR3 regions came from RNA transcripts. HTBI primers drove first-round RT-PCR of the TCR CDR3. TCRdb independently ran MiXCR on the multiplex PCR reads; one entry per CDR3 protein. Of roughly 300,000 distinct CDR3 sequences in the sample, approximately 15% were seen once. Sequenced: blood. The source of these receptors is a woman between 25 and 40 years old with Graves' hyperthyroidism.

This clonotype was recorded many times. J is TRBJ2-3 and V is TRBV28, with TRBD2 matching over 12 bases. The CDR3 consists of 17 residues. V dropped 5 bases and J dropped 4; count of bases not matched to a gene: 10. Germline CDR1 and CDR2: MDHEN and SYDVKM. CDR3 region: CASSPWTSGIFPDTQYF. In nucleotides, the CDR3 is TGTGCCAGCAGTCCTTGGACTAGCGGGATTTTTCCAGATACGCAGTATTTT.

The rearrangement joins TRBV5-4 to TRBJ2-7; possibly TRBD2 for D (6 bases). In germline, CDR1 is SGHNT, CDR2 YYREEE (reference sequence). The CDR3 consists of 12 residues. V gave up 4 bases and J gave up 9 bases, with 14 bases separating them. Here the CDR3 DNA reads TGTGCCAGCAGCGCAGGGACTCCCGGGCAGTACTTC. This codes for CASSAGTPGQYF.

V usage is TRBV19 and J usage is TRBJ1-5; the D is unclear. Germline lookup yields CDR1 LNHDA and CDR2 SQIVND (reference sequence). The CDR3 spans 14 residues. V was trimmed by 8 bases and J by 7 bases, leaving 18 bases between them. CDR3 bases: TGTGCCAGTGGTTTTTTTTTGGCCGCACAGCCCCAGCATTTT. Protein product: CASGFFLAAQPQHF.

The gene calls are TRBV3-1 and TRBJ1-1; tentatively, D is TRBD1 (5 bases). V shed 4 bases and J shed 5 bases, with 14 bases lying between them. The CDR3 runs to 14 residues. The V gene's germline CDR1 is LGHDT and CDR2 YNNKEL (reference sequence). Here the CDR3 reads CASSLSSGKTEAFF. DNA for the CDR3: TGTGCCAGCAGCCTCAGTTCAGGGAAAACTGAAGCTTTCTTT.

The chain employs TRBV3-1 and TRBJ1-2, with a tentative D call TRBD1 (5 bases). CDR3 length: 15 amino acids. Germline V gene sequence: CDR1 LGHDT, CDR2 YNNKEL (reference sequence). The V end lost 4 bases, the J end lost 7 bases, and 19 bases lay between the germline ends. The CDR3 region is CASSPLGGIGVGYTF. In DNA form, the CDR3 reads TGTGCCAGCAGCCCGCTTGGGGGGATCGGCGTTGGCTACACCTTC.

This clonotype was detected only a few times. The V and J genes are TRBV6-1 and TRBJ2-3, with 10 nucleotides matching TRBD2. The V gene end was trimmed by 5 bases and the J gene end by 5 bases; junction bases not matched to a gene: 13. CDR3 length equals 17 residues. Per germline, CDR1 MNHNS and CDR2 SASEGT. CDR3 residues: CASSTRPLAGYVDTQYF. CDR3 in DNA: TGTGCCAGCAGTACAAGACCACTAGCGGGATACGTAGATACGCAGTATTTT.

As for this clonotype: The junction and the germline gene differ at one end; a read error may be behind it. The chain couples TRBV7-7 to TRBJ2-2; TRBD1 aligns across 7 bases. The germline V gene encodes CDR1 SSHAT and CDR2 FNYEAQ (reference sequence). This CDR3 comprises 18 residues. The CDR3 coding sequence is TGTGCTAGCAGCCCCCGGACAGGTGGGATCTTTAACACCGGGGAGCTGTTTTTT. It encodes CASSPRTGGIFNTGELFF. Complete variable domain (other parts from reference TRBV7-7 and TRBJ2-2): GAGVSQSPRYKVTKRGQDVTLRCDPISSHATLYWYQQALGQGPEFLTYFNYEAQPDKSGLPSDRFSAERPEGSISTLTIQRTEQRDSAMYRCASSPRTGGIFNTGELFFGEGSRLTVL.

There are a few counts of this clonotype. CDR3 region: CASSPSPGGSAQHF. The CDR3 DNA sequence: TGTGCCAGCTCACCGTCGCCAGGGGGGTCGGCCCAGCATTTT. The genes are TRBV18 and TRBJ1-5; 7 nucleotides match TRBD1. This CDR3 spans 14 amino acids. The J segment lost 11 bases and the V segment lost 3 bases, leaving 10 bases of the junction unmatched. Germline loops: CDR1 KGHSH, CDR2 LQKENI. The full variable domain, in which reference TRBV18 and TRBJ1-5 provide the parts outside the CDR3, is NAGVMQNPRHLVRRRGQEARLRCSPMKGHSHVYWYRQLPEEGLKFMVYLQKENIIDESGMPKERFSAEFPKEGPSILRIQQVVRGDSAAYFCASSPSPGGSAQHFGDGTRLSIL.

This clonotype was recorded a few times. The gene calls are TRBV27 and TRBJ2-1, with unresolved D. Per germline, CDR1 MNHEY and CDR2 SMNVEV (reference sequence). The ends were cut back, 6 bases at V and 2 bases at J, with 14 bases in the middle. The CDR3 loop spans 15 amino acids. CDR3 nucleotide sequence: TGTGCCAGCAGCCCCGTAAGCAGCCCCTACAATGAGCAGTTCTTC. This translates into CASSPVSSPYNEQFF.

This clonotype was found many times. V usage is TRBV2 and J usage is TRBJ2-2, with a possible D match to TRBD1 (5 bases). CDR1 is SNHLY and CDR2 is FYNNEI in the germline V gene. CDR3 length: 15 amino acids. V shed 8 bases and J shed 1 base, with 14 bases lying between them. The CDR3 bases are TGTGCCAGCGAGCCAGGGCTCCTGAACACCGGGGAGCTGTTTTTT. Translating it yields CASEPGLLNTGELFF.

This clonotype showed up just a few times. The V and J genes are TRBV28 and TRBJ1-2, with D maybe TRBD1 (5 bases). V was pared by 3 bases and J by 5 bases, with 13 bases between. Germline-derived CDR1 and CDR2 are MDHEN and SYDVKM. The CDR3 consists of 14 residues. CDR3 coding DNA: TGTGCCAGCAGTTTGGGCAATCGGGGGTATGGCTACACCTTC. Translation gives CASSLGNRGYGYTF.

The rearrangement uses TRBV7-9 and TRBJ2-5, with 10 nucleotides matching TRBD1. Looked up from germline, CDR1 is SEHNR and CDR2 is FQNEAQ (reference sequence). The trim removed 4 bases at V and 5 bases at J, leaving 4 bases unmatched. The CDR3 totals 14 residues. The CDR3 loop reads CASSWDRGLETQYF. DNA for the CDR3: TGTGCCAGCAGCTGGGACAGGGGCCTGGAGACCCAGTACTTC. Full variable domain (rest looked up from reference TRBV7-9 and TRBJ2-5): DTGVSQNPRHKITKRGQNVTFRCDPISEHNRLYWYRQTLGQGPEFLTYFQNEAQLEKSRLLSDRFSAERPKGSFSTLEIQRTEQGDSAMYLCASSWDRGLETQYFGPGTRLLVL.

This clonotype showed up many times. The chain links TRBV7-8 to TRBJ2-7; maybe TRBD2 (6 bases). CDR3 length: 16 amino acids. CDR1 SGHVS and CDR2 FQNEAQ come from the germline V gene. The ends were cut back, 1 base at V and 6 bases at J, with 19 bases in the middle. The CDR3 region has the DNA TGTGCCAGCAGCTTAGATGCCGCAGCGGGCGTGGCCGAGCAGTACTTC. Translating it yields CASSLDAAAGVAEQYF.

This clonotype was found many times. The CDR3 bases are TGTGCCAGCAGTGAAAACAGCGGGCCTGAAGCTTTCTTT. Its translation: CASSENSGPEAFF. The rearrangement links TRBV25-1 to TRBJ1-1; D is undetermined. Per germline, CDR1 MGHDK and CDR2 SYGVNS. Trimming took 2 bases from V and 6 from J, leaving 10 bases between them. The length of the CDR3 is 13 residues.

This clonotype was seen many times. The CDR3 DNA is TGTGCCAGCAGCTCCAGGGGCGGTGGGGAGCTGTTTTTT. It encodes CASSSRGGGELFF. The chain uses TRBV12-3 or TRBV12-4 and TRBJ2-2; possible D gene TRBD1, 6 bases. This CDR3 has 13 residues. Trimming cost V 6 bases and J 8 bases, with 13 bases left between them.

This clonotype was found many times. V is TRBV12-3 or TRBV12-4 and J is TRBJ2-1, with 8 bases lining up with TRBD2. This CDR3 comprises 16 residues. The junction had 10 bases not matched to a gene; V was cut back by 6 bases and J by 3 bases. The CDR3 nucleotides are TGTGCCAGCAGCTACAGACTAGCGAGCAACTACAATGAGCAGTTCTTC. Its translation: CASSYRLASNYNEQFF.

This chain connects TRBV5-1 to TRBJ2-1, with 12 bases matching TRBD2. This CDR3 has 16 amino acids. The germline V gene has CDR1 SGHRS and CDR2 YFSETQ. The V and J ends lost 4 bases and 9 bases, in that order; junction bases with no gene match: 11. CDR3 coding DNA: TGCGCCAGCAGCCTCGAGACTAGCGGGAGTTTTGGTGAGCAGTTCTTC. It codes for CASSLETSGSFGEQFF.

This clonotype occurred many times. This chain joins TRBV20-1 and TRBJ2-3, with no clear D. The CDR3 runs to 11 residues. V gave up 2 bases and J gave up 6 bases, with 6 bases separating them. Germline V gives CDR1 DFQATT, CDR2 SNEGSKA (reference sequence). CDR3 in DNA: TGCAGTGCTAGATTCCCGGATACGCAGTATTTT. Translation gives CSARFPDTQYF.

This clonotype was recorded many times. The rearrangement uses TRBV20-1 and TRBJ2-3, with D tentatively TRBD2 (5 bases). V lost 5 bases, J lost 2 bases, and 20 bases lay in between. Per the germline V gene, CDR1 is DFQATT and CDR2 is SNEGSKA (reference sequence). The CDR3 extends over 16 amino acids. CDR3 residues: CSAEQTRAGPTDTQYF. DNA of the CDR3: TGCAGTGCTGAACAGACGAGGGCCGGGCCCACAGATACGCAGTATTTT.

This clonotype showed up many times. The chain recombines TRBV30 with TRBJ2-3, with a possible D match to TRBD1 (5 bases). Germline CDR1 reads GTSNPN; CDR2 reads SVGIG (reference sequence). CDR3 length: 13 residues. V was cut by 5 bases and J by 6 bases, with 15 bases left in between. The CDR3 here is CAWSLGVTDTQYF. The CDR3 bases are TGTGCCTGGTCCCTAGGGGTTACCGATACGCAGTATTTT.

The chain couples TRBV19 to TRBJ2-5, with 7 bases aligning to TRBD2. The CDR3 consists of 14 residues. Germline V lookup: CDR1 LNHDA, CDR2 SQIVND (reference sequence). The trim removed 1 base at V and 4 bases at J, leaving 3 bases unmatched. The CDR3 here is CASSIGSGIETQYF. CDR3 nucleotides: TGTGCCAGTAGTATAGGAAGCGGGATAGAGACCCAGTACTTC.

This clonotype was found many times. This chain uses TRBV20-1 with TRBJ2-5; D is uncertain. From germline, CDR1 is DFQATT and CDR2 SNEGSKA (reference sequence). The CDR3 is 10 amino acids. CDR3 DNA sequence: TGCAGCGGCCATCCCGGGACCCAGTACTTC. Translation: CSGHPGTQYF.

There are many counts of this clonotype. The chain joins TRBV7-2 to TRBJ2-5; D not certain. Germline CDR1 SGHTA, CDR2 FQGNSA. This CDR3 is built from 12 residues. V shed 5 bases and J shed 5 bases, with 9 bases lying between them. CDR3 sequence reads: CASSKGMETQYF. CDR3 coding DNA: TGTGCCAGCAGCAAAGGCATGGAGACCCAGTACTTC.

This clonotype has at least ten counts. CDR3 loop: CASSPWDTQADTQYF. In DNA, the CDR3 is TGTGCCAGCTCACCATGGGACACACAGGCAGATACGCAGTATTTT. The chain is built from TRBV18 and TRBJ2-3; maybe TRBD1 (6 bases). CDR3 length: 15 amino acids. V was clipped by 2 bases and J by 4 bases, with 13 bases between them. Germline CDR1 reads KGHSH; CDR2 reads LQKENI.

This clonotype was found many times. The genes are TRBV11-2 and TRBJ2-7; TRBD1 matches at 8 bases. The V segment lost 4 bases and the J segment 5 bases; nucleotides outside the gene matches: 10. CDR1 is SGHAT, CDR2 FQNNGV, per germline. The CDR3 has 15 amino acids. The CDR3 DNA reads TGTGCCAGCAGCTCTCCGAGGACAGGGCTTCACGAGCAGTACTTC. Its protein product is CASSSPRTGLHEQYF.

The table lists this clonotype with a few counts. The gene calls are TRBV9 and TRBJ2-1; possible D gene TRBD2, 5 bases. V lost 2 bases, J lost 0 bases, and 9 bases lay in between. This CDR3 spans 15 amino acids. Per the germline V gene, CDR1 is SGDLS and CDR2 is YYNGEE. The CDR3 spells CASSVTSVSYNEQFF. The CDR3 DNA is TGTGCCAGCAGCGTTACTAGTGTCTCCTACAATGAGCAGTTCTTC.

This clonotype occurred a few times. The CDR3 nucleotides read TGTGCCAGCAGCGTTGACACCATGAACACTGAAGCTTTCTTT. Translation: CASSVDTMNTEAFF. V is TRBV9 and J is TRBJ1-1, with D hard to call. Looked up from germline, CDR1 is SGDLS and CDR2 is YYNGEE. Deletions cut 2 bases from V and 0 bases from J, with 8 bases between. This CDR3 comprises 14 residues.